Presented here are 30 T cell receptor beta chains from one specimen sequenced in a study of T cells expressing NK-cell markers. TCRdb re-called the 5' RACE reads; every CDR3 protein appears as one record, without DNA. The specimen's table records 450,000 to 600,000 distinct CDR3 sequences. Sample: blood T cells: a sorted CD56 or NKG2C T cell subset, CD4+ or CD8+ T cells, or bulk PBMC T cells (not recorded which). The receptors stem from a man between 18 and 29 years old in good health.

This chain uses TRBV12-5 with TRBJ2-4; TCRdb lists TRBD1, though no DNA is available to test this call. CDR1 is LGHNT and CDR2 is FRNRAP in the germline V gene. The CDR3 spans 15 residues. The CDR3 protein is CATLSQDRNSNIQYF. Full variable domain (rest looked up from reference TRBV12-5 and TRBJ2-4): DARVTQTPRHKVTEMGQEVTMRCQPILGHNTVFWYRQTMMQGLELLAYFRNRAPLDDSGMPKDRFSAEMPDATLATLKIQPSEPRDSAVYFCATLSQDRNSNIQYFGAGTRLSVL.

The rearrangement links TRBV25-1 to TRBJ2-5; the D call from TCRdb, TRBD1, cannot be confirmed without DNA. This CDR3 has 14 residues. CDR1 is MGHDK, CDR2 SYGVNS, per germline. The CDR3 sequence: CASSDMGRGETQYF.

The rearrangement joins TRBV29-1 to TRBJ1-1; TCRdb calls TRBD1, which cannot be checked without DNA. The CDR3 extends over 15 amino acids. Germline V gene sequence: CDR1 SQVTM, CDR2 ANQGSEA. CDR3 sequence reads: CSVNARTGGYTEAFF.

The chain combines TRBV6-2 or TRBV6-3 with TRBJ2-7; without DNA, the TCRdb call of TRBD2 cannot be checked. The CDR3 contains 14 residues. Germline-derived CDR1 and CDR2 are MNHEY and SVGEGT. CDR3 in amino acids: CASSLGLEIDEQYF.

Here the CDR3 reads CASTRRGQGDEQFF. This rearrangement joins TRBV5-1 to TRBJ2-1; no DNA is available, so the TRBD1 call from TCRdb remains unchecked. The CDR3 is made up of 14 amino acids. Germline V gene lookup returns CDR1 SGHRS and CDR2 YFSETQ.

The chain has TRBV24-1 and TRBJ2-5; TCRdb's D call of TRBD1 is untestable without DNA. From germline, CDR1 is KGHDR and CDR2 SFDVKD. The CDR3 consists of 16 residues. CDR3 protein: CATSDPLTGGQETQYF.

The genes are TRBV5-6 and TRBJ2-7; TCRdb lists TRBD2, though no DNA is available to test this call. CDR1 is SGHDT and CDR2 is YYEEEE in the germline V gene. This CDR3 spans 14 amino acids. This CDR3 is CASSLILVPHEQYF.

This chain uses TRBV6-5 with TRBJ1-2; TCRdb returns TRBD1, unconfirmable since there is no DNA. The V gene's germline CDR1 is MNHEY and CDR2 SVGAGI. The length of the CDR3 is 11 residues. This CDR3 is CASLQGGGYTF.

The rearrangement links TRBV11-2 to TRBJ2-1; TCRdb's assignment of TRBD2 cannot be checked, as there is no DNA. Per germline, CDR1 SGHAT and CDR2 FQNNGV. There are 18 residues in the CDR3. CDR3 protein: CASSLEAGGTSGSGEQFF.

The chain carries TRBV5-1 and TRBJ1-1; TCRdb picks TRBD1, but there is no DNA to check that call. Germline V gene sequence: CDR1 SGHRS, CDR2 YFSETQ. CDR3 length: 15 amino acids. CDR3 loop: CASSLSTGGFGMAFF.

This sequence joins TRBV29-1 and TRBJ2-3; TCRdb gives TRBD1 as the D gene, but with no DNA this cannot be confirmed. The CDR3 covers 15 residues. The V gene's germline CDR1 is SQVTM and CDR2 ANQGSEA. This CDR3 reads CSVDGTGGGTDTQYF.

The genes are TRBV11-2 and TRBJ1-1. This CDR3 region has 15 residues. From germline, CDR1 is SGHAT and CDR2 FQNNGV. The CDR3 here is CASSALIRSVIEAFF.

The J gene is TRBJ1-6, the V gene TRBV9; with no DNA, the TCRdb D assignment of TRBD1 cannot be verified. The V gene's germline CDR1 is SGDLS and CDR2 YYNGEE. CDR3 length: 15 residues. CDR3 sequence: CASSASGQGSSPLHF.

This chain connects TRBV5-1 to TRBJ2-3; the D call from TCRdb, TRBD1, cannot be confirmed without DNA. This CDR3 has 16 residues. Germline V gene sequence: CDR1 SGHRS, CDR2 YFSETQ. Here the CDR3 reads CASSLGGTASGDTQYF.

The chain recombines TRBV7-9 with TRBJ2-1. CDR3 length: 15 amino acids. Germline CDR1 is SEHNR and CDR2 is FQNEAQ (reference sequence). The CDR3 loop reads CASSLEERFYNEQFF.

This chain joins TRBV7-6 and TRBJ2-1; TCRdb indicates TRBD2, and absent DNA this call remains unverified. Looked up from germline, CDR1 is SGHVS and CDR2 is FNYEAQ. The CDR3 is made up of 16 amino acids. The CDR3: CASSLPTSGSRNEQFF.

CDR3 sequence reads: CASSYGTSGIYETQYF. The V and J genes are TRBV6-5 and TRBJ2-5; TCRdb designates TRBD2, a call that cannot be tested without DNA. The CDR3 contains 16 residues. Germline values: CDR1 MNHEY, CDR2 SVGAGI.

The chain uses TRBV4-1 and TRBJ2-3; TCRdb's D call, TRBD1, is unchecked because there is no DNA. Per the germline V gene, CDR1 is MGHRA and CDR2 is YSYEKL. The CDR3 has 14 amino acids. This chain's CDR3 is CASSKKDSVDTQYF.

The rearrangement uses TRBV24-1 and TRBJ2-1; TCRdb reports TRBD2, a call that lacks DNA to check it against. The CDR3 spans 14 residues. The germline V gene has CDR1 KGHDR and CDR2 SFDVKD. The CDR3 sequence: CATMEGGPNNEQFF.

The chain employs TRBV7-2 and TRBJ1-2; TCRdb calls TRBD1, which cannot be checked without DNA. CDR3 length equals 13 residues. Germline V gives CDR1 SGHTA, CDR2 FQGNSA. The CDR3 protein is CASSWTGREGYTF.

This chain connects TRBV3-1 to TRBJ2-7; TCRdb's D gene call, TRBD1, goes unchecked for lack of DNA. CDR1 and CDR2 (germline): LGHDT, YNNKEL (reference sequence). The CDR3 covers 13 residues. The CDR3 loop is CASSLKGSHEQYF.

This CDR3 is CSAPYGGSYNEQFF. The chain is built from TRBV20-1 and TRBJ2-1. The CDR3 extends over 14 amino acids. Germline V CDR1 and CDR2: DFQATT, SNEGSKA (reference sequence).

The chain combines TRBV6-1 with TRBJ1-6; TCRdb names TRBD1, which stays unverified in the absence of DNA. The CDR3 spans 13 residues. Germline V gives CDR1 MNHNS, CDR2 SASEGT. CDR3 region: CASKDIPNSPLHF.

CDR3 sequence reads: CASSLSREGMEPLHF. The genes are TRBV4-2 and TRBJ1-6. CDR1 is LGHNA and CDR2 is YNFKEQ in the germline V gene. The CDR3 covers 15 residues.

The chain carries TRBV20-1 and TRBJ2-4; with no DNA, the TCRdb D assignment of TRBD1 cannot be verified. The CDR3 is 15 amino acids. Looked up from germline, CDR1 is DFQATT and CDR2 is SNEGSKA (reference sequence). The CDR3 here is CSARDHRGRWNIQYF.

The chain recombines TRBV7-2 with TRBJ2-2; TCRdb designates TRBD1, a call that cannot be tested without DNA. The length of the CDR3 is 20 residues. Germline V CDR1 and CDR2: SGHTA, FQGNSA. The chain's CDR3 is CASSLRPPLSLRANTGELFF.

The chain couples TRBV27 to TRBJ2-5; TCRdb gives TRBD2 as the D gene, but with no DNA this cannot be confirmed. In germline, CDR1 is MNHEY, CDR2 SMNVEV (reference sequence). The CDR3 runs to 15 residues. CDR3 loop: CASSRGLGGTETQYF.

The chain joins TRBV15 to TRBJ2-1; TCRdb's D call of TRBD2 is untestable without DNA. This CDR3 has 16 residues. From germline, CDR1 is LNHNV and CDR2 YYDKDF (reference sequence). CDR3 sequence: CATSRDRVTSGTEQFF.

The chain uses TRBV5-5 and TRBJ1-4. The length of the CDR3 is 14 residues. The germline V gene encodes CDR1 SGHKS and CDR2 YYEKEE (reference sequence). CDR3 protein: CASSLESSRRKLFF.

The V gene is TRBV28, the J gene TRBJ1-1. The CDR3 has 14 amino acids. CDR1 and CDR2 from the germline V gene are MDHEN and SYDVKM. The CDR3 spells CASHGGSLNTEAFF.